Following are 10 T cell receptor beta chains from one sample sequenced in a study of blood T cell repertoires in COVID-19 (dated by TCRdb to about 2020). Libraries were prepared through the immunoSEQ multiplex PCR assay. Entries here come from immuneACCESS through TCRdb and include only in-frame sequences with V and J called. Some clones fail to appear in such tables; in the studies checked, an unresolved V gene covers under half of the shortfall, and the cause of the remainder is unknown. The table for this sample lists 290,000 or so clones; 87% of them were counted only once. The biggest ten clones account for approximately 2% of the sample. Source material: peripheral blood. The receptors were sampled from a young man with active or convalescent COVID-19.

This chain joins TRBV5-1 and TRBJ1-1; TRBD1 matches at 8 bases. Germline V gives CDR1 SGHRS, CDR2 YFSETQ. The CDR3 runs to 15 residues. V lost 0 bases and J lost 8; bases outside the gene matches: 9. The CDR3 DNA reads as TGCGCCAGCAGCTTGGAAAGACAGGGGAATCGCGAAGCTTTCTTT. Protein sequence: CASSLERQGNREAFF.

This clone was seen only once. The rearrangement joins TRBV5-6 to TRBJ2-7; TRBD2 aligns across 9 bases. The J segment lost 4 bases and the V segment lost 4 bases, leaving 3 bases of the junction unmatched. Germline assignment: CDR1 SGHDT and CDR2 YYEEEE. The CDR3 contains 13 residues. The CDR3: CASSAGGIYEQYF. In DNA, the CDR3 is TGTGCCAGCAGCGCGGGGGGGATTTACGAGCAGTACTTC.

The chain carries TRBV7-9 and TRBJ1-4; no firm D call. V was pared by 6 bases and J by 9 bases, with 11 bases between. Germline CDR1 is SEHNR and CDR2 is FQNEAQ (reference sequence). The CDR3 extends over 12 amino acids. This CDR3 reads CASSPGGQKLFF. CDR3 bases: TGTGCCAGCAGTCCCGGAGGGCAAAAACTGTTTTTT.

The sample holds a few counts of this clone. The chain's CDR3 is CASGSGSYEQYF. CDR3 DNA sequence: TGTGCTAGTGGTTCAGGGTCCTACGAGCAGTACTTC. The rearrangement links TRBV12-5 to TRBJ2-7; possible D gene TRBD1, 5 bases. The V end lost 4 bases, the J end lost 1 base, and 5 bases lay between the germline ends. This CDR3 is built from 12 residues. Germline loops: CDR1 LGHNT, CDR2 FRNRAP.

This chain links TRBV5-1 with TRBJ2-5, with 15 bases aligning to TRBD2. The ends lost 0 bases at V and 5 bases at J; junction bases unmatched: 8. Germline CDR1 is SGHRS and CDR2 is YFSETQ. The CDR3 spans 18 residues. The CDR3 loop is CASSLGTSGRASSETQYF. The CDR3 DNA follows: TGCGCCAGCAGCTTGGGGACTAGCGGGAGGGCCTCCTCCGAGACCCAGTACTTC.

This chain connects TRBV4-1 to TRBJ2-1, with 7 bases identical to TRBD1. Germline V gives CDR1 MGHRA, CDR2 YSYEKL. The J segment lost 2 bases and the V segment lost 3 bases, leaving 13 bases of the junction unmatched. This CDR3 contains 18 residues. The CDR3 here is CASSHVLPRQGPYNEQFF. Written as DNA, the CDR3 is TGCGCCAGCAGCCATGTTTTACCTCGACAGGGACCCTACAATGAGCAGTTCTTC.

This clone was detected once. The rearrangement links TRBV5-1 to TRBJ2-7; weak D call: TRBD1 (6 bases). The CDR3 spans 15 residues. CDR1 and CDR2 (germline): SGHRS, YFSETQ. V gave up 1 base and J gave up 1 base, with 12 bases separating them. The CDR3 region is CASSLFPGDSYEQYF. The CDR3 DNA follows: TGCGCCAGCAGCTTGTTTCCAGGGGATTCCTACGAGCAGTACTTC.

This clone was counted only a few times. This chain links TRBV19 with TRBJ2-1, with 13 bases matching TRBD2. The CDR3 length is 17 residues. Germline V gives CDR1 LNHDA, CDR2 SQIVND (reference sequence). The J segment lost 0 bases and the V segment lost 8 bases, leaving 7 bases of the junction unmatched. The CDR3 region is CASQELAGGISYNEQFF. CDR3 in DNA: TGTGCCAGTCAAGAACTAGCGGGGGGGATCTCCTACAATGAGCAGTTCTTC.

The rearrangement joins TRBV6-5 to TRBJ2-3; 8 bases are shared with TRBD2. The CDR3 spans 14 residues. The ends lost 6 bases at V and 4 bases at J; junction bases unmatched: 6. From germline, CDR1 is MNHEY and CDR2 SVGAGI. The CDR3 loop is CASRREGGPDTQYF. DNA of the CDR3: TGTGCCAGCAGACGGGAGGGGGGGCCAGATACGCAGTATTTT.

The chain employs TRBV6-2 or TRBV6-3 and TRBJ2-5; 14 nucleotides match TRBD2. V shed 4 bases, J shed 0 bases, and the junction held 4 bases outside the gene matches. CDR1 and CDR2 from the germline V gene are MNHEY and SVGEGT. CDR3 length: 17 amino acids. The CDR3 DNA follows: TGTGCCAGCAGTTTCGGACTAGCGGGGGGTTACCAAGAGACCCAGTACTTC. Protein sequence: CASSFGLAGGYQETQYF.